The 29 T cell receptor beta chains in this list originate from one sample, sequenced in a study of blood T cell repertoires in COVID-19. Data came from immunoSEQ multiplex PCR; TCRdb stores just in-frame clones and leaves some out. The profile shows approximately 410,000 clones, approximately 90% of them singletons. Source material: peripheral blood. Every receptor here comes from a woman under 40 with active or convalescent COVID-19.

V usage is TRBV27 and J usage is TRBJ2-5; D possibly corresponds to TRBD2 (6 bases). Germline CDR1 and CDR2: MNHEY and SMNVEV (reference sequence). V dropped 2 bases and J dropped 1 base, with 8 bases sitting between them. The CDR3 runs to 14 residues. Here the CDR3 reads CASSLKGLQETQYF. CDR3 bases: TGTGCCAGCAGTTTAAAGGGACTCCAAGAGACCCAGTACTTC.

The J gene is TRBJ1-2, the V gene TRBV30, with D possibly TRBD1 on 6 matching bases. V dropped 5 bases and J dropped 8 bases, with 18 bases sitting between them. CDR3 size: 13 residues. Per the germline V gene, CDR1 is GTSNPN and CDR2 is SVGIG (reference sequence). The CDR3 DNA follows: TGTGCCTGGGGCTTAATCAGGGGTTCCGGCTACACCTTC. Amino acids: CAWGLIRGSGYTF.

In this sample, this clone turned up a few times. The V call is TRBV27, the J call TRBJ2-7, with 13 nucleotides matching TRBD2. Trimming took 6 bases from V and 7 from J; bases not matched to a gene: 9. This CDR3 is 15 amino acids long. CDR1 and CDR2 from the germline V gene are MNHEY and SMNVEV (reference sequence). The CDR3 sequence: CASSPGTSGVREQYF. CDR3 bases: TGTGCCAGCAGCCCTGGGACTAGCGGGGTTAGAGAGCAGTACTTC.

In its sample, this clone was seen once. The chain recombines TRBV6-5 with TRBJ1-2; 7 bases fit TRBD1. This CDR3 spans 13 amino acids. The V gene end was trimmed by 5 bases and the J gene end by 3 bases; junction bases not matched to a gene: 3. CDR1 is MNHEY and CDR2 is SVGAGI in the germline V gene. CDR3 bases: TGTGCCAGCAGTACCAGGGGGGACTATGGCTACACCTTC. Protein product: CASSTRGDYGYTF.

This clone was seen repeatedly, ten times or more. The chain uses TRBV10-3 and TRBJ2-5, with 10 bases identical to TRBD1. This CDR3 contains 15 residues. The trim removed 3 bases at V and 3 bases at J, leaving 4 bases unmatched. Germline lookup yields CDR1 ENHRY and CDR2 SYGVKD. In DNA form, the CDR3 reads TGTGCCATCAGTGATCCGGGACAGGGGAAAGAGACCCAGTACTTC. This translates into CAISDPGQGKETQYF.

The chain uses TRBV5-1 and TRBJ1-1, with 8 bases lining up with TRBD1. Losses at the gene ends were 4 bases for V and 6 bases for J; bases not matched to a gene: 5. The germline CDR1 and CDR2 sequences are SGHRS and YFSETQ. The CDR3 runs 13 residues. The CDR3 DNA is TGCGCCAGCAGCGGGCAGGACAGGGCTGAAGCTTTCTTT. Translating it yields CASSGQDRAEAFF.

The chain recombines TRBV6-4 with TRBJ1-1; TRBD1 agrees at 8 bases. The germline CDR1 and CDR2 sequences are MRHNA and SNTAGT. This CDR3 spans 13 amino acids. V gave up 2 bases and J gave up 11 bases; unmatched junction bases: 7. The CDR3 DNA is TGTGCCAGCAGTGACAGGCCAGGGGGCCCGGCTTTCTTT. The encoded protein is CASSDRPGGPAFF.

The J gene is TRBJ2-1, the V gene TRBV29-1; 11 bases fit TRBD2. This CDR3 has 14 residues. Germline CDR1 reads SQVTM; CDR2 reads ANQGSEA. With V trimmed by 4 bases and J by 9 bases, 8 bases remained unmatched. In DNA, the CDR3 is TGCAGCGTTGTTCTGTCTAGCGGGAGGACTGAGCAGTTCTTC. Protein: CSVVLSSGRTEQFF.

The genes are TRBV6-5 and TRBJ1-5, with TRBD1 matching 9 bases. Per germline, CDR1 MNHEY and CDR2 SVGAGI. The CDR3 runs 14 residues. The junction had 3 bases not matched to a gene; V was cut back by 7 bases and J by 2 bases. As DNA, the CDR3 is TGTGCCAGCAAGACAGGGGGGGGCAATCAGCCCCAGCATTTT. Its translation: CASKTGGGNQPQHF.

In DNA, the CDR3 is TGTGCCAGCAGCCCCTCAAGCGGGGGGGCCAATGAGCAGTTCTTC. Its protein product is CASSPSSGGANEQFF. The chain links TRBV4-2 to TRBJ2-1; 10 bases are shared with TRBD2. V shed 4 bases, J shed 6 bases, and the junction held 6 bases outside the gene matches. CDR1 and CDR2 from the germline V gene are LGHNA and YNFKEQ. This CDR3 is built from 15 residues.

The chain links TRBV9 to TRBJ1-2, with TRBD1 as a possible D gene (6 bases). The V gene lost 7 bases and the J gene lost 6 bases, with 19 bases spanning the gap. CDR1 and CDR2 (germline): SGDLS, YYNGEE. This CDR3 spans 14 amino acids. The CDR3 loop is CASAYFAGQHGYTF. The CDR3, as DNA: TGTGCCAGCGCTTATTTTGCAGGACAGCATGGCTACACCTTC.

The V call is TRBV5-4, the J call TRBJ2-1; 8 bases are a match to TRBD1. After removal of 0 bases from V and 3 bases from J, the junction contained 2 bases not matched to a gene. CDR1 and CDR2 from the germline V gene are SGHNT and YYREEE (reference sequence). This CDR3 is 15 amino acids long. In DNA form, the CDR3 reads TGTGCCAGCAGCTTGGGAGGACAGGGCTACAATGAGCAGTTCTTC. Translated, it gives CASSLGGQGYNEQFF.

The gene calls are TRBV29-1 and TRBJ2-7, with a possible D match to TRBD2 (6 bases). The germline V and J ends were trimmed by 4 bases and 3 bases, with 10 bases remaining between them. Per the germline V gene, CDR1 is SQVTM and CDR2 is ANQGSEA. This CDR3 has 12 residues. The CDR3 spells CSVAWRGYEQYF. The CDR3, as DNA: TGCAGCGTTGCGTGGCGGGGCTACGAGCAGTACTTC.

The V call is TRBV3-1 (or the pseudogene TRBV3-2), the J call TRBJ2-5; 8 bases match TRBD2. Trimming at V came to 1 base and at J to 5 bases, leaving 9 bases not matched to a gene. There are 16 residues in the CDR3. CDR1 is LGHDT and CDR2 is YNNKEL in the germline V gene (reference sequence). The CDR3 protein is CASSQGSSGSKETQYF. CDR3 nucleotide sequence: TGTGCCAGCAGCCAAGGCTCTAGCGGGTCGAAGGAGACCCAGTACTTC.

V usage is TRBV7-8 and J usage is TRBJ2-3; 7 nucleotides align to TRBD2. V was pared by 0 bases and J by 2 bases, with 2 bases of the junction left unmatched. The CDR3 loop spans 15 amino acids. Germline assignment: CDR1 SGHVS and CDR2 FQNEAQ. Here the CDR3 DNA reads TGTGCCAGCAGCTTAGCGGGAGGGAACACAGATACGCAGTATTTT. This codes for CASSLAGGNTDTQYF.

This rearrangement joins TRBV6-5 to TRBJ1-6, with 10 bases that match TRBD1. CDR3 length: 15 residues. CDR1 and CDR2 (germline): MNHEY, SVGAGI. J lost 14 bases, V lost 3 bases, and 10 bases had no gene match. CDR3 sequence: CASSYPGQGTGTLHF. The CDR3, as DNA: TGTGCCAGCAGTTATCCGGGACAGGGGACGGGCACCCTCCACTTT.

The chain couples TRBV2 to TRBJ2-7; possibly TRBD2 for D (6 bases). Germline values: CDR1 SNHLY, CDR2 FYNNEI. This CDR3 has 11 amino acids. V was trimmed by 4 bases and J by 7 bases, leaving 8 bases between them. The CDR3 region is CASSVGGEQYF. The CDR3 coding sequence is TGTGCCAGCAGTGTGGGGGGAGAGCAGTACTTC.

The rearrangement uses TRBV19 and TRBJ2-2; tentatively, D is TRBD2 (5 bases). The CDR3 is 15 amino acids. V lost 1 base and J 2 bases, leaving 8 bases between the germline ends. Per germline, CDR1 LNHDA and CDR2 SQIVND (reference sequence). CDR3 sequence reads: CASSIAGLNTGELFF. CDR3 sequence (DNA): TGTGCCAGTAGTATAGCGGGGTTAAACACCGGGGAGCTGTTTTTT.

The chain recombines TRBV27 with TRBJ2-7; 9 positions match TRBD1. With V trimmed by 5 bases and J by 1 base, 9 bases remained unmatched. The germline CDR1 and CDR2 sequences are MNHEY and SMNVEV (reference sequence). The CDR3 totals 16 residues. The CDR3 nucleotides are TGTGCCAGCAGTGAAGCCGGGACAGGGCGTTCCTACGAGCAGTACTTC. Translation: CASSEAGTGRSYEQYF.

This rearrangement joins TRBV21-1 to TRBJ1-4; TRBD1, the table's D call, was not compared with the DNA. TRBV21-1 is a known pseudogene. The CDR3 is made up of 16 amino acids. The CDR3 coding sequence is TGTGCCAGCAGCGACGCTACGGGACAGGTTAATGAAAAACTGTTTTTT. Encoded protein: CASSDATGQVNEKLFF.

This chain uses TRBV19 with TRBJ1-4; D might be TRBD1 (6 bases). V lost 3 bases and J lost 7, with 12 bases in between. CDR3 length: 14 residues. The germline V gene encodes CDR1 LNHDA and CDR2 SQIVND (reference sequence). The CDR3 DNA reads TGTGCCAGTAGTATTGCACCCAGGGGTGAAAAACTGTTTTTT. Its protein product is CASSIAPRGEKLFF.

This chain links TRBV5-5 with TRBJ2-1, with a tentative D call TRBD1 (5 bases). Germline CDR1 and CDR2: SGHKS and YYEKEE (reference sequence). This CDR3 region has 13 residues. V lost 2 bases, J lost 5 bases, and 8 bases lay in between. The DNA of the CDR3 is TGTGCCAGCAGCTTTCGACAGCACAATGAGCAGTTCTTC. Protein: CASSFRQHNEQFF.

This clone was observed once. This chain uses TRBV30 with TRBJ1-2, with 8 bases lining up with TRBD1. In germline, CDR1 is GTSNPN, CDR2 SVGIG (reference sequence). Trimming removed 2 bases from V and 3 bases from J; junction bases left unmatched: 2. The CDR3 runs 13 residues. The CDR3 DNA sequence: TGTGCCTGGAGTACCAGGGGGCACTATGGCTACACCTTC. Its translation is CAWSTRGHYGYTF. Full variable domain (missing parts from reference TRBV30 and TRBJ1-2): SQTIHQWPATLVQPVGSPLSLECTVEGTSNPNLYWYRQAAGRGLQLLFYSVGIGQISSEVPQNLSASRPQDRQFILSSKKLLLSDSGFYLCAWSTRGHYGYTFGSGTRLTVV.

J is TRBJ1-2 and V is TRBV5-1; perhaps TRBD1 as D (6 bases). This CDR3 contains 14 residues. V was cut by 3 bases and J by 8 bases, with 17 bases left in between. Germline V gene lookup returns CDR1 SGHRS and CDR2 YFSETQ. The CDR3 loop reads CASSSLQGSQGYTF. The DNA for the CDR3 is TGCGCCAGCAGCTCCCTACAGGGATCACAGGGCTACACCTTC.

This clone has just a few counts. The rearrangement links TRBV23-1 to TRBJ1-2; 7 nucleotides match TRBD1. TRBV23-1 is given ORF status, its function remaining uncertain. The V segment lost 4 bases and the J segment 8 bases; nucleotides outside the gene matches: 13. The CDR3 sequence is 15 residues long. The CDR3: CASSLQGTNIGGYTF. The CDR3 DNA sequence: TGCGCCAGCAGTCTACAGGGGACCAATATAGGAGGCTACACCTTC.

For the CDR3, the DNA is TGTGCCAGCAGCCGGCGGACAGGCTGGGAAGTGTCACCCCTCCACTTT. The encoded protein is CASSRRTGWEVSPLHF. This chain uses TRBV5-8 with TRBJ1-6; 7 bases agree with TRBD1. From germline, CDR1 is SGHTS and CDR2 YDEGEE. The CDR3 consists of 16 residues. The J segment lost 10 bases and the V segment lost 4 bases, leaving 14 bases of the junction unmatched.

This chain uses TRBV2 with TRBJ2-3, with D possibly being TRBD1 (6 bases). Deletions cut 8 bases from V and 1 base from J, with 13 bases between. From germline, CDR1 is SNHLY and CDR2 FYNNEI. The CDR3 spans 14 residues. In DNA, the CDR3 is TGTGCCAGCTTACAGGGCCTCGGCACAGATACGCAGTATTTT. The encoded protein is CASLQGLGTDTQYF.

The chain combines TRBV20-1 with TRBJ1-2, with D hard to call. The ends were cut back, 6 bases at V and 4 bases at J, with 9 bases in the middle. Germline CDR1 and CDR2: DFQATT and SNEGSKA (reference sequence). The CDR3 loop spans 11 amino acids. CDR3 DNA: TGCAGTGCCCAACGGAGCTATGGCTACACCTTC. Translating it yields CSAQRSYGYTF.

V usage is TRBV27 and J usage is TRBJ2-3; TRBD1 matches at 8 bases. The CDR3 contains 16 residues. V shed 1 base and J 2 bases; nucleotides not matched to a gene: 5. Germline V gives CDR1 MNHEY, CDR2 SMNVEV (reference sequence). DNA for the CDR3: TGTGCCAGCAGTTTATATATCAGGGGGCTCACAGATACGCAGTATTTT. Protein product: CASSLYIRGLTDTQYF.